The 30 T cell receptor beta chains listed next were all sequenced from one sample in a study of molecular identifiers for immune sequencing clone quantification. TCRdb called the PCR reads again in MiXCR, with one record for every CDR3 protein. The sample shows around 460,000 distinct CDR3 sequences, about a quarter of them seen only once. Specimen: naive CD8+ T cells from blood, with Jurkat cell RNA spiked in. This sample's subset: FACS-sorted CD8+CD4-CCR7+CD45RA+ naive T cells. The receptors were sampled from a human donor in good health. Some libraries in this study had Jurkat cell RNA spiked in.

This clonotype has a handful of counts. This rearrangement joins TRBV6-1 to TRBJ1-1; D gene ambiguous. The length of the CDR3 is 14 residues. The V end lost 5 bases, the J end lost 0 bases, and 10 bases lay between the germline ends. Germline CDR1 reads MNHNS; CDR2 reads SASEGT. CDR3 coding DNA: TGTGCCAGCAGTTGGTATTCGGTGAACACTGAAGCTTTCTTT. Translating it yields CASSWYSVNTEAFF.

The table lists this clonotype with many counts. The J gene is TRBJ1-1, the V gene TRBV7-9, with a tentative D call TRBD1 (5 bases). V was pared by 1 base and J by 5 bases, with 14 bases between. This CDR3 has 15 residues. The germline V gene has CDR1 SEHNR and CDR2 FQNEAQ (reference sequence). The CDR3 nucleotides read TGTGCCAGCAGCTTAGGGGGCGCGAGCTCTACTGAAGCTTTCTTT. Encoded protein: CASSLGGASSTEAFF.

The table lists this clonotype with many counts. The chain employs TRBV4-1 and TRBJ1-6; 8 nucleotides line up with TRBD1. Germline trimming cut 1 base from V and 9 bases from J; bases unmatched to any gene: 14. The CDR3 extends over 18 amino acids. Germline assignment: CDR1 MGHRA and CDR2 YSYEKL. Here the CDR3 DNA reads TGCGCCAGCAGCCAAGCCGCTCAGGGGGCCCAACCCGGTTCACCCCTCCACTTT. Protein: CASSQAAQGAQPGSPLHF.

J is TRBJ2-1 and V is TRBV7-9; 9 nucleotides match TRBD1. CDR3 size: 17 residues. Germline CDR1 and CDR2: SEHNR and FQNEAQ (reference sequence). V dropped 3 bases and J dropped 7; count of bases not matched to a gene: 13. CDR3 protein: CASSFPQTGGPANEQFF. CDR3 DNA sequence: TGTGCCAGCAGCTTTCCCCAGACAGGGGGGCCAGCTAATGAGCAGTTCTTC.

Comments on this clonotype: One end of the junction is discordant with germline, which a read error may explain. V usage is TRBV20-1 and J usage is TRBJ2-7; a weak D match, TRBD2 (5 bases). CDR3 length equals 14 residues. Germline V gene sequence: CDR1 DFQATT, CDR2 SNEGSKA (reference sequence). CDR3 protein: CSARDLIGGYEPYF. The CDR3 bases are TGCAGTGCTAGAGATCTAATCGGCGGGTACGAGCCGTACTTC.

On this clonotype itself: A read error may be the cause here, since a much bigger clone is one base away. This sequence joins TRBV7-8 and TRBJ2-4; D perhaps matches TRBD1 (6 bases). The CDR3 covers 17 residues. Deletions cut 1 base from V and 0 bases from J, with 13 bases between. Looked up from germline, CDR1 is SGHVS and CDR2 is FQNEAQ. CDR3 in DNA: TGTGCCAGCAGCTTAGACGACAGGCTTCTAGCCAAAAACATTCAGTACTTC. Translation: CASSLDDRLLAKNIQYF.

The gene calls are TRBV9 and TRBJ2-1; D ambiguous. Germline loops: CDR1 SGDLS, CDR2 YYNGEE. V lost 4 bases and J 0 bases, leaving 8 bases between the germline ends. The CDR3 totals 14 residues. Here the CDR3 DNA reads TGTGCCAGCAGCCGTTTGAGCTCCTACAATGAGCAGTTCTTC. Its translation: CASSRLSSYNEQFF.

This clonotype turned up a few times. One junction end disagrees with the germline gene, perhaps due to a read error. J is TRBJ2-5 and V is TRBV5-3, with a tentative D call TRBD2 (5 bases). TRBV5-3 is an ORF for which the function is uncertain. CDR3 size: 15 residues. The CDR3 sequence is CASSLAGEGLETQYF. CDR3 coding DNA: TGTGCCAGCAGCTTGGCCGGAGAGGGTCTAGAGACCCAGTACTTC.

Many counts were recorded for this clonotype. The genes are TRBV28 and TRBJ2-2, with D hard to call. V lost 3 bases to trimming and J lost 1 base, with 6 bases between them. Looked up from germline, CDR1 is MDHEN and CDR2 is SYDVKM. The CDR3 runs to 14 residues. CDR3: CASSFLGNTGELFF. In nucleotides, the CDR3 is TGTGCCAGCAGTTTTCTGGGGAACACCGGGGAGCTGTTTTTT.

This clonotype came up a few times. The chain joins TRBV19 to TRBJ2-7; the match to TRBD1 covers 8 bases. This CDR3 region has 15 residues. Germline CDR1 and CDR2: LNHDA and SQIVND (reference sequence). Trimming at V came to 9 bases and at J to 1 base, leaving 11 bases not matched to a gene. Here the CDR3 DNA reads TGTGCCAGCGGTTCCGGGACAGGCCTTTCCTACGAGCAGTACTTC. Translated: CASGSGTGLSYEQYF.

The chain carries TRBV7-6 and TRBJ2-2, with D possibly being TRBD2 (6 bases). The V end was cut by 3 bases, the J end by 1 base, with 6 bases between. Germline V gene data show CDR1 as SGHVS and CDR2 as FNYEAQ. The CDR3 spans 14 residues. CDR3 sequence reads: CASSLRENTGELFF. The CDR3 DNA reads as TGTGCCAGCAGCTTGCGGGAGAACACCGGGGAGCTGTTTTTT.

This clonotype was counted between two and nine times. The chain is built from TRBV20-1 and TRBJ2-7, with D perhaps TRBD1 (6 bases). The CDR3 has 18 amino acids. The ends were cut back, 1 base at V and 0 bases at J, with 22 bases in the middle. CDR1 and CDR2 from the germline V gene are DFQATT and SNEGSKA (reference sequence). The CDR3 reads CSARGAVSGQPSSYEQYF. CDR3 nucleotides: TGCAGTGCTAGAGGCGCCGTCTCAGGACAGCCAAGCTCCTACGAGCAGTACTTC.

This clonotype was counted at least ten times. This chain joins TRBV10-2 and TRBJ1-1, with D tentatively TRBD1 (5 bases). The CDR3 extends over 14 amino acids. Trimming pared 4 bases from V and 1 base from J, leaving 10 bases between. The germline V gene has CDR1 WSHSY and CDR2 SAAADI. The CDR3 is CASSVSQANTEAFF. In DNA form, the CDR3 reads TGCGCCAGCAGTGTTTCACAGGCGAACACTGAAGCTTTCTTT.

This clonotype was observed at least ten times. J is TRBJ2-2 and V is TRBV9, with no clear D. The CDR3 has 15 residues. Germline values: CDR1 SGDLS, CDR2 YYNGEE. V lost 1 base to trimming and J lost 0 bases, with 7 bases between them. As DNA, the CDR3 is TGTGCCAGCAGCGTAACGTACCCGAACACCGGGGAGCTGTTTTTT. This sequence encodes CASSVTYPNTGELFF.

Only a few counts were recorded for this clonotype. The rearrangement links TRBV29-1 to TRBJ2-1; no reliable D call. Germline V CDR1 and CDR2: SQVTM, ANQGSEA. The CDR3 is made up of 13 amino acids. Trimming took 3 bases from V and 4 from J, leaving 10 bases between them. The CDR3: CSVDPLDYNEQFF. The CDR3 coding sequence is TGCAGCGTTGACCCTTTAGATTACAATGAGCAGTTCTTC.

This clonotype was counted between two and nine times. The chain combines TRBV28 with TRBJ2-7, with D unclear. CDR1 and CDR2 from the germline V gene are MDHEN and SYDVKM. The CDR3 loop spans 13 amino acids. V lost 3 bases and J 2 bases, leaving 8 bases between the germline ends. The CDR3 DNA reads as TGTGCCAGCAGTTTGGAGATTACCTACGAGCAGTACTTC. Its translation is CASSLEITYEQYF.

This clonotype was detected a few times. V usage is TRBV6-2 or TRBV6-3 and J usage is TRBJ2-7; no definite D call. Germline V gene lookup returns CDR1 MNHEY and CDR2 SVGEGT. The CDR3 contains 13 residues. The V end lost 2 bases, the J end lost 3 bases, and 8 bases lay between the germline ends. CDR3 coding DNA: TGTGCCAGCAGTTACGGATGGGACTACGAGCAGTACTTC. This translates into CASSYGWDYEQYF.

In this sample, this clonotype turned up a few times. The chain is built from TRBV12-3 or TRBV12-4 and TRBJ1-4, with D uncertain. The CDR3 consists of 14 residues. V dropped 3 bases and J dropped 7 bases, with 12 bases sitting between them. CDR3: CASSLSRVGEKLFF. CDR3 coding DNA: TGTGCCAGCAGTTTGTCTAGGGTGGGTGAAAAACTGTTTTTT.

This rearrangement joins TRBV7-9 to TRBJ2-1; 8 nucleotides line up with TRBD2. Germline V gene lookup returns CDR1 SEHNR and CDR2 FQNEAQ (reference sequence). The CDR3 has 17 residues. V lost 5 bases to trimming and J lost 5 bases; unmatched junction nucleotides: 14. The DNA for the CDR3 is TGTGCCAGCAGCCCACCACTAGTCCCTAGCGGGCACAATGAGCAGTTCTTC. Translated: CASSPPLVPSGHNEQFF.

This clonotype was picked up a small number of times. With a much larger clone just one base away, this may be a read error. This chain joins TRBV28 and TRBJ1-1, with 7 positions matching TRBD1. V lost 8 bases, J lost 8 bases, and 5 bases stayed unmatched. Per the germline V gene, CDR1 is MDHEN and CDR2 is SYDVKM. There are 11 residues in the CDR3. CDR3 sequence (DNA): TGTGCCAGCGGTTCGGACAGGGAAGCTTTCTTT. Translation gives CASGSDREAFF.

The chain's CDR3 is CASKGQGVEQFF. DNA for the CDR3: TGTGCCAGCAAGGGACAGGGGGTTGAGCAGTTCTTC. The J gene is TRBJ2-1, the V gene TRBV27, with 11 bases that match TRBD1. Per the germline V gene, CDR1 is MNHEY and CDR2 is SMNVEV (reference sequence). This CDR3 comprises 12 residues. The ends lost 7 bases at V and 9 bases at J; junction bases unmatched: 2.

Comments on this clonotype: Given a much more abundant clone one base away, this may be a read error. The rearrangement uses TRBV28 and TRBJ2-3, with 9 bases identical to TRBD1. The CDR3 extends over 15 amino acids. CDR1 is MDHEN and CDR2 is SYDVKM in the germline V gene. CDR3 loop: CASSFDRGSTATQYF. The CDR3 coding sequence is TGTGCCAGCAGTTTTGACAGGGGGAGCACAGCTACGCAGTATTTT.

This clonotype was observed a few times. The rearrangement joins TRBV7-9 to TRBJ2-5, with 9 bases aligning to TRBD1. Germline V gene sequence: CDR1 SEHNR, CDR2 FQNEAQ (reference sequence). V dropped 6 bases and J dropped 7; count of bases not matched to a gene: 12. CDR3 length: 15 amino acids. Here the CDR3 DNA reads TGTGCCAGCAGTTACGACCGGGGACAGGGAGGGACCCAGTACTTC. It yields the protein CASSYDRGQGGTQYF.

A word on this clonotype: Compared with germline, one end of the junction differs, possibly owing to a read error. The chain carries TRBV2 and TRBJ2-2; perhaps TRBD1 as D (6 bases). The CDR3 covers 15 residues. Germline V gives CDR1 SNHLY, CDR2 FYNNEI. The CDR3 here is CASSDLQGYTGERFF. As DNA, the CDR3 is TGTGCCAGCAGTGATCTACAGGGATACACCGGGGAGCGGTTTTTT.

The chain combines TRBV21-1 with TRBJ1-4; TRBD1, as called in the table, went unchecked against the DNA. TRBV21-1 is a known pseudogene. The CDR3 has 19 residues. The CDR3 sequence: CASSSLGRGPTHADEKLFF. In nucleotides, the CDR3 is TGTGCCAGCAGCAGCCTGGGAAGGGGTCCCACACATGCTGATGAAAAACTGTTTTTT.

There are many counts of this clonotype. The rearrangement uses TRBV4-3 and TRBJ2-1, with 8 positions matching TRBD2. The germline CDR1 and CDR2 sequences are LGHNA and YSLEER. The trim removed 2 bases at V and 4 bases at J, leaving 4 bases unmatched. The CDR3 loop spans 15 amino acids. The CDR3 is CASSQLSGAYNEQFF. Here the CDR3 DNA reads TGCGCCAGCAGCCAACTTAGCGGGGCTTACAATGAGCAGTTCTTC.

This clonotype was seen at least ten times. V and J are TRBV9 and TRBJ2-6, with D unresolved. The V end lost 4 bases, the J end lost 0 bases, and 11 bases lay between the germline ends. Germline V CDR1 and CDR2: SGDLS, YYNGEE. The CDR3 sequence is 16 residues long. CDR3 amino acids: CASSSPTYSGANVLTF. CDR3 in DNA: TGTGCCAGCAGCTCCCCGACATACTCTGGGGCCAACGTCCTGACTTTC.

As to this clonotype: This may come from a read error, since a much larger clone is one base off. The conserved closing phenylalanine or tryptophan is absent in this CDR3, likely reflecting a read error. The rearrangement uses TRBV6-1 and TRBJ2-3, with D unclear. Germline V gives CDR1 MNHNS, CDR2 SASEGT. CDR3 length: 14 amino acids. V lost 6 bases, J lost 3 bases, and 13 bases lay in between. The CDR3 spells CASRLLEETDTQYL. The DNA for the CDR3 is TGTGCCAGCAGATTATTAGAAGAGACAGATACGCAGTATCTT.

The genes are TRBV6-5 and TRBJ2-1, with TRBD2 identical over 11 bases. Germline loops: CDR1 MNHEY, CDR2 SVGAGI. The CDR3 length is 16 residues. Trimming cost V 5 bases and J 5 bases; bases outside gene matches: 8. DNA of the CDR3: TGTGCCAGCAGTGAACAACTAGCGGGAGAAGACAATGAGCAGTTCTTC. This codes for CASSEQLAGEDNEQFF.

The V gene is TRBV19, the J gene TRBJ1-1, with a tentative D call TRBD1 (6 bases). V lost 10 bases to trimming and J lost 4 bases, with 16 bases between them. CDR1 LNHDA and CDR2 SQIVND come from the germline V gene (reference sequence). The CDR3 runs to 13 residues. CDR3 region: CATSLTGFTEAFF. DNA of the CDR3: TGTGCCACCAGCCTTACAGGGTTCACTGAAGCTTTCTTT.